A single sample gave rise to the 29 T cell receptor beta chains below, sequenced in a study of blood T cell repertoires in COVID-19. TCRdb keeps only in-frame clones here, not all; method: immunoSEQ multiplex PCR. The sample contains about 190,000 clones, roughly 88% of which appear only once. Input material: PBMCs or T cells enriched from blood (not recorded which). The receptor source for this set is a man aged 35 to 55 with acute COVID-19.

This clone occurred once. The gene calls are TRBV25-1 and TRBJ2-7, with 8 bases fitting TRBD1. Germline V gene lookup returns CDR1 MGHDK and CDR2 SYGVNS. V was clipped by 3 bases and J by 3 bases; unmatched bases: 4. The CDR3 sequence is 14 residues long. CDR3 in DNA: TGTGCCAGCAGTGATGGAGGACAGGGCTACGAGCAGTACTTC. Protein sequence: CASSDGGQGYEQYF.

The V gene is TRBV11-2, the J gene TRBJ2-5; 7 bases map to TRBD1. Per germline, CDR1 SGHAT and CDR2 FQNNGV. The CDR3 extends over 14 amino acids. V shed 0 bases and J 5 bases; nucleotides not matched to a gene: 3. This chain's CDR3 is CASSLDPGQETQYF. Written as DNA, the CDR3 is TGTGCCAGCAGCTTAGATCCGGGACAGGAGACCCAGTACTTC.

This clone was observed a handful of times. The CDR3 DNA is TGTGCCAGCAGTTACCTCGGCGGAGGGGTTGGACAGCCCCAGCATTTT. Protein: CASSYLGGGVGQPQHF. V usage is TRBV6-2 or TRBV6-3 and J usage is TRBJ1-5, with TRBD1 as a possible D gene (5 bases). Trimming removed 2 bases from V and 7 bases from J, with 18 bases in between. Germline CDR1 MNHEY, CDR2 SVGEGT. CDR3 length: 16 amino acids.

The genes are TRBV5-8 and TRBJ1-3; the D gene is possibly TRBD1 (5 bases). The CDR3 is made up of 18 amino acids. Trimming took 4 bases from V and 0 from J, leaving 20 bases between them. Germline CDR1 and CDR2: SGHTS and YDEGEE. CDR3 region: CASSRGLIGSISGNTIYF. CDR3 in DNA: TGTGCCAGCAGCCGGGGACTGATAGGATCAATCTCTGGAAACACCATATATTTT.

The chain recombines TRBV12-3 or TRBV12-4 with TRBJ1-5; weak D call: TRBD1 (6 bases). Trimming pared 7 bases from V and 5 bases from J, leaving 9 bases between. The CDR3 runs 12 residues. The CDR3 coding sequence is TGTGCCAGCAACAGGGATCATCAGCCCCAGCATTTT. Amino acid sequence: CASNRDHQPQHF.

Of note for this clone: The identical CDR3 is also encoded by other nucleotide sequences in the sample. The rearrangement links TRBV3-1 (or the pseudogene TRBV3-2) to TRBJ1-1, with TRBD1 as a possible D gene (5 bases). The CDR3 totals 14 residues. V lost 0 bases and J lost 4, with 9 bases in between. The germline CDR1 and CDR2 sequences are LGHDT and YNNKEL (reference sequence). The CDR3 loop reads CASSQDAGRTEAFF. The CDR3 DNA is TGTGCCAGCAGCCAAGATGCAGGGCGCACTGAAGCTTTCTTT.

This clone came up many times. The chain employs TRBV6-5 and TRBJ2-3; 7 nucleotides align to TRBD1. The CDR3 loop spans 15 amino acids. Germline V lookup: CDR1 MNHEY, CDR2 SVGAGI. The V gene end was trimmed by 10 bases and the J gene end by 5 bases; junction bases not matched to a gene: 15. CDR3 in amino acids: CATTGERGQVDTQYF. In DNA, the CDR3 is TGTGCCACCACTGGGGAGAGGGGGCAGGTAGATACGCAGTATTTT.

The V and J genes are TRBV5-1 and TRBJ2-3; 12 bases fit TRBD2. J was trimmed by 3 bases and V by 3 bases; bases with no gene match: 14. The CDR3 extends over 19 amino acids. Germline-derived CDR1 and CDR2 are SGHRS and YFSETQ. In DNA, the CDR3 is TGCGCCAGCAGCTCCCTCCCCGAGACTAGCGGGAGAGGGACAGATACGCAGTATTTT. It codes for CASSSLPETSGRGTDTQYF. Based on the CDR3 plus reference TRBV5-1 and TRBJ2-3, the full variable domain is KAGVTQTPRYLIKTRGQQVTLSCSPISGHRSVSWYQQTPGQGLQFLFEYFSETQRNKGNFPGRFSGRQFSNSRSEMNVSTLELGDSALYLCASSSLPETSGRGTDTQYFGPGTRLTVL.

This chain uses TRBV28 with TRBJ2-5; the match to TRBD1 covers 9 bases. In germline, CDR1 is MDHEN, CDR2 SYDVKM. With V trimmed by 6 bases and J by 5 bases, 7 bases remained unmatched. CDR3 size: 14 residues. Written as DNA, the CDR3 is TGTGCCAGCAGCCAAACCGGACAGGGGGAGACCCAGTACTTC. Its protein product is CASSQTGQGETQYF.

The V and J genes are TRBV7-2 and TRBJ1-2; D is undetermined. The length of the CDR3 is 13 residues. Germline loops: CDR1 SGHTA, CDR2 FQGNSA. Trimming removed 11 bases from V and 1 base from J, with 14 bases in between. In nucleotides, the CDR3 is TGTGCCGAGTCAGGATCGTTTAACTATGGCTACACCTTC. This gives the protein CAESGSFNYGYTF.

This clone has just a few counts. The chain joins TRBV7-9 to TRBJ1-6; no definite D call. Germline CDR1 reads SEHNR; CDR2 reads FQNEAQ (reference sequence). The CDR3 totals 15 residues. Trimming removed 5 bases at V and 1 base at J, with 9 bases between. CDR3 loop: CASSGGRSYNSPLHF. The CDR3 region has the DNA TGTGCCAGCAGCGGAGGAAGGTCCTATAATTCACCCCTCCACTTT. The full variable domain, in which reference TRBV7-9 and TRBJ1-6 provide the parts outside the CDR3, is DTGVSQNPRHKITKRGQNVTFRCDPISEHNRLYWYRQTLGQGPEFLTYFQNEAQLEKSRLLSDRFSAERPKGSFSTLEIQRTEQGDSAMYLCASSGGRSYNSPLHFGNGTRLTVT.

This clone was found a few times. This sequence joins TRBV5-1 and TRBJ2-3, with D possibly TRBD2 on 6 matching bases. Between the trimmed V and J ends, which lost 6 bases and 2 bases, there was a span of 13 bases. Germline V gene data show CDR1 as SGHRS and CDR2 as YFSETQ. The CDR3 has 14 residues. The DNA of the CDR3 is TGCGCCAGCAATACGGGGGAGTTCACAGATACGCAGTATTTT. Residues: CASNTGEFTDTQYF.

This rearrangement joins TRBV24-1 to TRBJ2-3, with 11 nucleotides matching TRBD2. The CDR3 has 16 residues. Germline lookup yields CDR1 KGHDR and CDR2 SFDVKD. With V trimmed by 3 bases and J by 3 bases, 4 bases remained unmatched. CDR3 DNA sequence: TGTGCCACCAGTGATCCTACTAGCGGGAGTACAGATACGCAGTATTTT. It codes for CATSDPTSGSTDTQYF.

The chain employs TRBV5-6 and TRBJ1-1; no clear D. V lost 0 bases to trimming and J lost 5 bases, with 8 bases between them. CDR1 is SGHDT, CDR2 YYEEEE, per germline. This CDR3 comprises 13 residues. The CDR3 spells CASSLDLETEAFF. The CDR3, as DNA: TGTGCCAGCAGCTTGGATTTAGAGACTGAAGCTTTCTTT. The full variable domain, rest sourced from reference TRBV5-6 and TRBJ1-1, is DAGVTQSPTHLIKTRGQQVTLRCSPKSGHDTVSWYQQALGQGPQFIFQYYEEEERQRGNFPDRFSGHQFPNYSSELNVNALLLGDSALYLCASSLDLETEAFFGQGTRLTVV.

The chain employs TRBV13 and TRBJ2-7, with 11 bases aligning to TRBD2. Germline V gene lookup returns CDR1 PRHDT and CDR2 FYEKMQ (reference sequence). With V trimmed by 4 bases and J by 3 bases, 8 bases remained unmatched. The CDR3 loop spans 16 amino acids. The CDR3 DNA sequence: TGTGCCAGCAGCTCAACATCTAGCGGGAGGTTCTACGAGCAGTACTTC. Protein product: CASSSTSSGRFYEQYF.

The V gene is TRBV3-1 (or the pseudogene TRBV3-2), the J gene TRBJ1-1, with D possibly matching TRBD1 (5 bases). CDR1 LGHDT and CDR2 YNNKEL come from the germline V gene (reference sequence). Deletions cut 1 base from V and 3 bases from J, with 21 bases between. This CDR3 comprises 18 residues. The CDR3: CASSQGRREQAGHTEAFF. Here the CDR3 DNA reads TGTGCCAGCAGCCAAGGACGTAGAGAACAGGCTGGACACACTGAAGCTTTCTTT.

Worth noting for this clone: Its ends do not fully match the called genes, so a read error is possible. The V call is TRBV6-5, the J call TRBJ1-1; TRBD1 might be the D (5 bases). The CDR3 has 12 amino acids. Germline CDR1 MNHEY, CDR2 SVGAGI. The CDR3 nucleotides are TGTGCCAGCAGTCCGGACCCGGCGGGAGGGGTCTTT. Encoded protein: CASSPDPAGGVF.

V is TRBV7-2 and J is TRBJ2-1; TRBD2 agrees at 10 bases. There are 15 residues in the CDR3. Germline CDR1 and CDR2: SGHTA and FQGNSA. The V and J ends lost 4 bases and 4 bases, in that order; junction bases with no gene match: 4. The CDR3 DNA reads TGTGCCAGCAGCTCCGCTAGCGGGGGTTACAATGAGCAGTTCTTC. Translated: CASSSASGGYNEQFF.

The chain has TRBV11-2 and TRBJ2-7, with 8 bases that match TRBD2. V dropped 2 bases and J dropped 2; count of bases not matched to a gene: 8. CDR1 is SGHAT, CDR2 FQNNGV, per germline. CDR3 length: 16 amino acids. The DNA for the CDR3 is TGTGCCAGCAGCTTACAGGACCCGCGGGAGGCCTACGAGCAGTACTTC. Amino acid sequence: CASSLQDPREAYEQYF.

V gene TRBV29-1 combines with J gene TRBJ2-3; TRBD2 is a possible D gene (5 bases). V gave up 5 bases and J gave up 5 bases, with 14 bases separating them. This CDR3 has 13 residues. Germline CDR1 SQVTM, CDR2 ANQGSEA. CDR3 loop: CSVSRLAGDTQYF. Here the CDR3 DNA reads TGCAGCGTTAGTCGCCTAGCTGGAGATACGCAGTATTTT.

This chain connects TRBV13 to TRBJ1-1; D gene ambiguous. This CDR3 has 13 amino acids. In germline, CDR1 is PRHDT, CDR2 FYEKMQ (reference sequence). V lost 6 bases to trimming and J lost 1 base, with 9 bases between them. The CDR3 DNA follows: TGTGCCAGCAGTCCCGAGGGGAACACTGAAGCTTTCTTT. It encodes CASSPEGNTEAFF.

V and J are TRBV10-3 and TRBJ2-3, with 9 bases lining up with TRBD1. From germline, CDR1 is ENHRY and CDR2 SYGVKD. V trimming: 5 bases; J trimming: 2 bases; junction bases outside the gene matches: 11. The CDR3 sequence is 17 residues long. The CDR3 coding sequence is TGTGCCATCAGTACGGAATATGGACAGGGGCTCACAGATACGCAGTATTTT. It specifies CAISTEYGQGLTDTQYF.

This CDR3 reads CASSQQPPGNSGANVLTF. CDR3 coding DNA: TGTGCCAGTAGTCAGCAACCTCCCGGGAACTCTGGGGCCAACGTCCTGACTTTC. The rearrangement joins TRBV19 to TRBJ2-6, with D possibly matching TRBD2 (5 bases). Germline V gene lookup returns CDR1 LNHDA and CDR2 SQIVND (reference sequence). Deletions cut 5 bases from V and 0 bases from J, with 17 bases between. This CDR3 contains 18 residues. The full variable domain, its missing parts supplied by reference TRBV19 and TRBJ2-6, is DGGITQSPKYLFRKEGQNVTLSCEQNLNHDAMYWYRQDPGQGLRLIYYSQIVNDFQKGDIAEGYSVSREKKESFPLTVTSAQKNPTAFYLCASSQQPPGNSGANVLTFGAGSRLTVL.

Written as DNA, the CDR3 is TGTGCCAGCAGCGTAGCGGGAGGGTGGCCCAATGAGCAGTTCTTC. Translation: CASSVAGGWPNEQFF. This chain connects TRBV6-5 to TRBJ2-1; 11 nucleotides agree with TRBD2. Trimming at V came to 6 bases and at J to 6 bases, leaving 7 bases not matched to a gene. The CDR3 runs to 15 residues. Germline CDR1 MNHEY, CDR2 SVGAGI.

This chain links TRBV3-1 (or the pseudogene TRBV3-2) with TRBJ2-2; 9 bases agree with TRBD2. Germline CDR1 reads LGHDT; CDR2 reads YNNKEL (reference sequence). After removal of 3 bases from V and 1 base from J, the junction contained 3 bases not matched to a gene. This CDR3 comprises 16 residues. The CDR3 coding sequence is TGTGCCAGCAGCCAGACTAGCGGTTTGAACACCGGGGAGCTGTTTTTT. This sequence encodes CASSQTSGLNTGELFF.

The chain couples TRBV28 to TRBJ2-5, with D maybe TRBD2 (5 bases). CDR3 length: 15 amino acids. Trimming shortened V by 4 bases and J by 3 bases, and 15 bases separated the two germline ends. Looked up from germline, CDR1 is MDHEN and CDR2 is SYDVKM. The CDR3 sequence: CASSSRRRQEETQYF. The CDR3 coding sequence is TGTGCCAGCAGTTCCCGGAGGCGTCAGGAAGAGACCCAGTACTTC. Looking up the rest from reference TRBV28 and TRBJ2-5 gives the full variable domain: DVKVTQSSRYLVKRTGEKVFLECVQDMDHENMFWYRQDPGLGLRLIYFSYDVKMKEKGDIPEGYSVSREKKERFSLILESASTNQTSMYLCASSSRRRQEETQYFGPGTRLLVL.

The chain joins TRBV30 to TRBJ1-3; TRBD1 might be the D (6 bases). The ends were cut back, 5 bases at V and 4 bases at J, with 12 bases in the middle. Germline values: CDR1 GTSNPN, CDR2 SVGIG (reference sequence). This CDR3 is 13 amino acids long. The CDR3 bases are TGTGCCTGGCAGGGGAGTCCGGGAAACACCATATATTTT. Residues: CAWQGSPGNTIYF.

V is TRBV28 and J is TRBJ2-5; 10 bases agree with TRBD2. The CDR3 sequence is 19 residues long. CDR1 and CDR2 from the germline V gene are MDHEN and SYDVKM. V lost 3 bases to trimming and J lost 4 bases; unmatched junction nucleotides: 17. The CDR3 protein is CASSFTRLAGAQILETQYF. The DNA of the CDR3 is TGTGCCAGCAGTTTTACCCGACTAGCGGGTGCCCAAATTCTAGAGACCCAGTACTTC.

This clone turned up a few times. The genes are TRBV27 and TRBJ1-5, with D unclear. This CDR3 spans 14 amino acids. Germline CDR1 reads MNHEY; CDR2 reads SMNVEV (reference sequence). The V gene lost 6 bases and the J gene lost 6 bases, with 15 bases spanning the gap. CDR3 residues: CASRSPGRGQPQHF. The CDR3, as DNA: TGTGCCAGCAGGAGCCCAGGTCGGGGTCAGCCCCAGCATTTT.